Following are 8 T cell receptor beta chains from one sample sequenced in a study of blood T cell repertoires in COVID-19. Clones were sequenced by immunoSEQ multiplex PCR, and TCRdb holds only the in-frame ones, with some missing. The sample has about 180,000 clones; around 85% are singletons. The sequencing sample was made of PBMCs or T cells enriched from blood (not recorded which). The receptors come from a man in his forties who had recovered from COVID-19.

This sequence joins TRBV5-6 and TRBJ2-1; 8 positions agree with TRBD1. Trimming at V came to 1 base and at J to 4 bases, leaving 4 bases not matched to a gene. Germline values: CDR1 SGHDT, CDR2 YYEEEE. This CDR3 is 15 amino acids long. CDR3 residues: CASSLRDRFYNEQFF. CDR3 nucleotide sequence: TGTGCCAGCAGCTTGAGGGACAGGTTTTACAATGAGCAGTTCTTC.

The rearrangement uses TRBV20-1 and TRBJ1-5, with unresolved D. This CDR3 region has 14 residues. Deletions cut 3 bases from V and 3 bases from J, with 12 bases between. CDR1 DFQATT and CDR2 SNEGSKA come from the germline V gene (reference sequence). The CDR3 is CSASDRRLNQPQHF. Written as DNA, the CDR3 is TGCAGTGCTAGTGATCGGCGGCTCAATCAGCCCCAGCATTTT.

This clone came up once. The chain has TRBV19 and TRBJ1-1; TRBD1 agrees at 7 bases. The germline V gene has CDR1 LNHDA and CDR2 SQIVND (reference sequence). V gave up 6 bases and J gave up 5 bases; unmatched junction bases: 15. The CDR3 extends over 16 amino acids. This CDR3 reads CASSLTSDRLGTEAFF. CDR3 DNA sequence: TGTGCCAGTAGCCTAACTTCGGACAGGCTTGGAACTGAAGCTTTCTTT.

This clone was recorded a few times. The chain couples TRBV30 to TRBJ2-7, with D maybe TRBD2 (6 bases). V shed 0 bases and J shed 6 bases, with 12 bases lying between them. From germline, CDR1 is GTSNPN and CDR2 SVGIG (reference sequence). The CDR3 runs to 13 residues. CDR3 residues: CAWSVRLGLEQYF. CDR3 in DNA: TGTGCCTGGAGTGTACGGTTGGGACTCGAGCAGTACTTC.

The chain joins TRBV6-5 to TRBJ1-4; 7 bases agree with TRBD1. CDR3 length: 14 amino acids. Looked up from germline, CDR1 is MNHEY and CDR2 is SVGAGI. V was clipped by 8 bases and J by 5 bases; unmatched bases: 8. The CDR3 DNA reads as TGTGCCAGCGGGAGGAGGGGGCGCAATGAAAAACTGTTTTTT. Amino acids: CASGRRGRNEKLFF.

This chain links TRBV30 with TRBJ1-1; D is ambiguous. The CDR3 spans 12 residues. V was cut by 0 bases and J by 3 bases, with 5 bases left in between. The germline gives CDR1 GTSNPN, CDR2 SVGIG (reference sequence). The CDR3 region has the DNA TGTGCCTGGAGTGTATTATACACTGAAGCTTTCTTT. It translates to CAWSVLYTEAFF.

The chain employs TRBV4-1 and TRBJ1-1; D possibly corresponds to TRBD1 (5 bases). V was shortened by 4 bases and J by 1 base, with 22 bases between the two germline ends. Per germline, CDR1 MGHRA and CDR2 YSYEKL. The CDR3 covers 18 residues. The CDR3 DNA sequence: TGCGCCAGCAGCCGTCCCGGGCAGGGCGGAGGGAAGAACACTGAAGCTTTCTTT. Translated, it gives CASSRPGQGGGKNTEAFF.

V gene TRBV11-2 combines with J gene TRBJ2-7, with D possibly matching TRBD1 (5 bases). Trimming took off 2 bases at V and 0 bases at J, with 8 bases between the two ends. Germline V lookup: CDR1 SGHAT, CDR2 FQNNGV. The CDR3 is 14 residues long. CDR3 sequence reads: CASSLQRGSYEQYF. In nucleotides, the CDR3 is TGTGCCAGCAGCTTACAAAGGGGCTCCTACGAGCAGTACTTC.